This T cell receptor beta chain was recovered during a study of blood T cell repertoires in COVID-19. Across the whole study: T cells, B-cell-depleted T cells, or PBMCs provided the cDNA or gDNA that served as material.

Authors' methods: Estimated nucleated cell counts came from reference gene primer amplification. Libraries were prepared by immunoSEQ multiplex PCR; TCRdb keeps only in-frame clonotypes and omits some of them. V and J calls and clone size are given by that table; D and trimming were obtained from the DNA. The sample gives 45,000 to 60,000 clones, approximately 86% of which show up once; 7.4% is in the top ten. The CDR3 loop spans 15 amino acids. CDR1 LNHDA and CDR2 SQIVND come from the germline V gene (reference sequence). The V gene lost 3 bases and the J gene lost 7 bases, with 13 bases spanning the gap.

The chain is built from TRBV19 and TRBJ1-6; D is perhaps TRBD1 (5 bases). This TCR derives from a human donor with active COVID-19. The donor label of this sample is uncertain. The sample was peripheral blood. The CDR3 sequence is CASSIGGLANSPLHF. DNA for the CDR3: TGTGCCAGTAGTATCGGGGGATTGGCGAATTCACCCCTCCACTTT.